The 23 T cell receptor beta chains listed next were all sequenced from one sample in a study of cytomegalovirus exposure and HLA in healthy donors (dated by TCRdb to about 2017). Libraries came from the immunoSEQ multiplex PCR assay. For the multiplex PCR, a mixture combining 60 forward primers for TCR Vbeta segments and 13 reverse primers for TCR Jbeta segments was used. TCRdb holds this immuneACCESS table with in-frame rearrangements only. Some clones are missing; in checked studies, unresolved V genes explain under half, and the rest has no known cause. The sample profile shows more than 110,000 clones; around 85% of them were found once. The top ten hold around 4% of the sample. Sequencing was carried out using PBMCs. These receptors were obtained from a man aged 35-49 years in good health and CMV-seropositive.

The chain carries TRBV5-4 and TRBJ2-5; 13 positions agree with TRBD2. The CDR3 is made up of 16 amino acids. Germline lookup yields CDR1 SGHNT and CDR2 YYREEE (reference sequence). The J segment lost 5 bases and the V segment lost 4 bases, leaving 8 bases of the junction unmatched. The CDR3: CASSRPGLAGLETQYF. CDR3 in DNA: TGTGCCAGCAGCCGACCGGGACTAGCGGGACTTGAGACCCAGTACTTC.

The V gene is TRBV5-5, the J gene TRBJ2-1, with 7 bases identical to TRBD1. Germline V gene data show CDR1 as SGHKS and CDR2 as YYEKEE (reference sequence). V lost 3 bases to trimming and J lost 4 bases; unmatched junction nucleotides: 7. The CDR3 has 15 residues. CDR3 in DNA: TGTGCCAGCAGCTCCCTGGGACAGAAGTACAATGAGCAGTTCTTC. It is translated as CASSSLGQKYNEQFF. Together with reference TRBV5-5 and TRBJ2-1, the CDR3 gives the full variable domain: DAGVTQSPTHLIKTRGQQVTLRCSPISGHKSVSWYQQVLGQGPQFIFQYYEKEERGRGNFPDRFSARQFPNYSSELNVNALLLGDSALYLCASSSLGQKYNEQFFGPGTRLTVL.

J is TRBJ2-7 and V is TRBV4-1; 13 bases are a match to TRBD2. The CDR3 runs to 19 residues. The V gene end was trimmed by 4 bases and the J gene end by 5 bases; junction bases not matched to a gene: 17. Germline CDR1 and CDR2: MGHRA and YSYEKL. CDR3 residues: CASSRKILGTSGIENEQYF. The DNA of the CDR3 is TGCGCCAGCAGCCGAAAAATTTTGGGGACTAGCGGGATAGAAAACGAGCAGTACTTC.

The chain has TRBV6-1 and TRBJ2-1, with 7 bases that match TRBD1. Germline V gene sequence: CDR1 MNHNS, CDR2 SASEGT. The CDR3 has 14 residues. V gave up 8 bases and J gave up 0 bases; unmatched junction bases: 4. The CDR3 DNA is TGTGCCAGCGTGGGGACAGACTCCTACAATGAGCAGTTCTTC. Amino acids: CASVGTDSYNEQFF.

CDR3 nucleotide sequence: TGTGCCAGCTCCCTCAAAGGTGGCCAGGATGGCTACACCTTC. Residues: CASSLKGGQDGYTF. V usage is TRBV18 and J usage is TRBJ1-2, with no clear D. CDR3 size: 14 residues. Germline CDR1 KGHSH, CDR2 LQKENI. V was cut by 6 bases and J by 6 bases, with 17 bases left in between.

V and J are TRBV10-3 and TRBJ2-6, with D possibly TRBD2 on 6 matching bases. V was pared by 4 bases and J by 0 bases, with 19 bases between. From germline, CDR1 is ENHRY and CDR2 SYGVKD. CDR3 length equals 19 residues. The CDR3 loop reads CAISVSGRGSPSGANVLTF. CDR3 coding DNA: TGTGCCATCAGTGTCTCCGGGCGGGGATCCCCCTCTGGGGCCAACGTCCTGACTTTC.

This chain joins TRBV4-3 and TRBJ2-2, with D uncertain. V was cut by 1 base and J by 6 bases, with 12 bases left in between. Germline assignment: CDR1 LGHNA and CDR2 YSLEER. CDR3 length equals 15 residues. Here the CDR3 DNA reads TGCGCCAGCAGCCAAGTTTTAGCTTTCGCCGGGGAGCTGTTTTTT. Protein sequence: CASSQVLAFAGELFF.

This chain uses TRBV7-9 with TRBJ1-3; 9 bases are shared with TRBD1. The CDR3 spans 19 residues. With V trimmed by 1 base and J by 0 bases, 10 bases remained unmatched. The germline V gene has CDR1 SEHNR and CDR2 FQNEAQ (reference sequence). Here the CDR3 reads CASSLGFLQGALSGNTIYF. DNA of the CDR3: TGTGCCAGCAGCTTAGGATTCCTACAGGGGGCTCTCTCTGGAAACACCATATATTTT.

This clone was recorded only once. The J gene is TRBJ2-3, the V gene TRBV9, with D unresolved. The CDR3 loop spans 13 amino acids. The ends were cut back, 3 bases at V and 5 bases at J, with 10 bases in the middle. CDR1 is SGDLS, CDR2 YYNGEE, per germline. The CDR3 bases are TGTGCCAGCAGCGGCAACGAGGTAGATACGCAGTATTTT. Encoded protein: CASSGNEVDTQYF. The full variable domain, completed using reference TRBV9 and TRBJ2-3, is DSGVTQTPKHLITATGQRVTLRCSPRSGDLSVYWYQQSLDQGLQFLIQYYNGEERAKGNILERFSAQQFPDLHSELNLSSLELGDSALYFCASSGNEVDTQYFGPGTRLTVL.

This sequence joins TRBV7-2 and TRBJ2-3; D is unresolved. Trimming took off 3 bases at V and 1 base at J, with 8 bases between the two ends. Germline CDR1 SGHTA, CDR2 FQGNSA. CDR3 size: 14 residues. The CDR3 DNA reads TGTGCCAGCAGCTTGAACTATCGCACAGATACGCAGTATTTT. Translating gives CASSLNYRTDTQYF.

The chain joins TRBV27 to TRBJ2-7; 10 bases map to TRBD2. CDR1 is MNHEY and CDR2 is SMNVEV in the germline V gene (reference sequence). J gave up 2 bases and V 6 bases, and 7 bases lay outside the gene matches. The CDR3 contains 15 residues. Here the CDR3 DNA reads TGTGCCAGCAGCGCAACCGGGACTAGCGCCTACGAGCAGTACTTC. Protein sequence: CASSATGTSAYEQYF.

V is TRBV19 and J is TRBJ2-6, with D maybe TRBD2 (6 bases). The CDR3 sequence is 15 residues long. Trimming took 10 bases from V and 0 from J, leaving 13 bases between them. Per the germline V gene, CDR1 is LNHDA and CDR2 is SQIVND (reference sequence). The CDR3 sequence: CATGGASSGANVLTF. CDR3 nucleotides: TGTGCCACCGGCGGGGCGAGCTCTGGGGCCAACGTCCTGACTTTC.

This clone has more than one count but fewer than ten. The CDR3 region has the DNA TGTGCCAGCAGCGTAGGAGGGGGCCCGGGTCAGCCCCAGCATTTT. It translates to CASSVGGGPGQPQHF. The V and J genes are TRBV9 and TRBJ1-5, with TRBD1 matching 7 bases. The CDR3 length is 15 residues. Germline CDR1 and CDR2: SGDLS and YYNGEE. Losses at the gene ends were 0 bases for V and 6 bases for J; bases not matched to a gene: 6.

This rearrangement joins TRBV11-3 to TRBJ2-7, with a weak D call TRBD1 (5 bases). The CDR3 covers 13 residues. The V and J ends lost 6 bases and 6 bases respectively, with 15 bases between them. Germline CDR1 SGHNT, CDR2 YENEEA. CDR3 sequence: CASSTDSFFEQYF. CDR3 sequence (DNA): TGTGCCAGCAGTACTGACAGCTTCTTCGAGCAGTACTTC.

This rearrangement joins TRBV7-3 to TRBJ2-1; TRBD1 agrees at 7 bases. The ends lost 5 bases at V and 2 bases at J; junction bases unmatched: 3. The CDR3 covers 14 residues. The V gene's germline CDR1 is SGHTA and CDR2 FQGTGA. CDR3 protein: CASSVTGTYNEQFF. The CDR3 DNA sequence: TGTGCCAGCAGCGTGACAGGGACCTACAATGAGCAGTTCTTC.

CDR3 protein: CASRQGYGYTF. The CDR3 DNA is TGTGCCAGCAGACAGGGCTATGGCTACACCTTC. The J gene is TRBJ1-2, the V gene TRBV25-1; maybe TRBD1 (6 bases). Trimming left V 6 bases short and J 4 bases short, with 6 bases between. CDR3 size: 11 residues. In germline, CDR1 is MGHDK, CDR2 SYGVNS.

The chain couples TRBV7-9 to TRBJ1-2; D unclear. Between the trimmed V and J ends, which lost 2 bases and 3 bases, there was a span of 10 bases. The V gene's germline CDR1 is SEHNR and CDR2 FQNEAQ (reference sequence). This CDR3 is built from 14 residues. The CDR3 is CASSLIQSDYGYTF. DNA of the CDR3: TGTGCCAGCAGCTTAATCCAGTCTGACTATGGCTACACCTTC.

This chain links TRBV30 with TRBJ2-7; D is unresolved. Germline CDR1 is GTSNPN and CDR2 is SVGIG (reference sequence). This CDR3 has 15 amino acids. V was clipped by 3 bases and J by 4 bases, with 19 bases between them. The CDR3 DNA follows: TGTGCCTGGAGCGTCTGGAGAGGTGAGAGATACGAGCAGTACTTC. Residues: CAWSVWRGERYEQYF.

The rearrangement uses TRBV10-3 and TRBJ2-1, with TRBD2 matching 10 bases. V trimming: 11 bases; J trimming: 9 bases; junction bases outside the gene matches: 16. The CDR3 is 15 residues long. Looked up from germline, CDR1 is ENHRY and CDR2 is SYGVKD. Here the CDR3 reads CAVKPISGGEIEQFF. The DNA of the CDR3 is TGTGCCGTCAAACCCATCAGCGGGGGGGAAATTGAGCAGTTCTTC.

The CDR3 DNA reads as TGTGCCAGCTCTAACCCACAGGGAAACACTGAAGCTTTCTTT. Translation gives CASSNPQGNTEAFF. This sequence joins TRBV25-1 and TRBJ1-1; perhaps TRBD1 as D (6 bases). This CDR3 region has 14 residues. Trimming cost V 8 bases and J 2 bases, with 15 bases left between them. CDR1 and CDR2 from the germline V gene are MGHDK and SYGVNS.

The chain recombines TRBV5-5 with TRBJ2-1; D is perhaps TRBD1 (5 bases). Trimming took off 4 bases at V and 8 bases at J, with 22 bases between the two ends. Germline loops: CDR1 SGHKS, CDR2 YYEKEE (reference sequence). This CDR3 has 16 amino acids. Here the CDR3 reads CASSGLTGPVPHEQFF. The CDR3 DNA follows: TGTGCCAGCAGCGGCCTCACAGGCCCGGTCCCTCATGAGCAGTTCTTC. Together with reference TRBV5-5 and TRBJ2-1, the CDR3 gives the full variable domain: DAGVTQSPTHLIKTRGQQVTLRCSPISGHKSVSWYQQVLGQGPQFIFQYYEKEERGRGNFPDRFSARQFPNYSSELNVNALLLGDSALYLCASSGLTGPVPHEQFFGPGTRLTVL.

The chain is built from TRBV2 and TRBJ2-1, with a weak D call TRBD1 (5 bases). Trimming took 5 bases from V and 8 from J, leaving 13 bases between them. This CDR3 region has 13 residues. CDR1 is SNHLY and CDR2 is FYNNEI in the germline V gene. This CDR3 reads CASSMGPGYEQFF. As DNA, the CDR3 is TGTGCCAGCAGTATGGGGCCGGGCTATGAGCAGTTCTTC. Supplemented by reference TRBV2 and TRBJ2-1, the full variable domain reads EPEVTQTPSHQVTQMGQEVILRCVPISNHLYFYWYRQILGQKVEFLVSFYNNEISEKSEIFDDQFSVERPDGSNFTLKIRSTKLEDSAMYFCASSMGPGYEQFFGPGTRLTVL.

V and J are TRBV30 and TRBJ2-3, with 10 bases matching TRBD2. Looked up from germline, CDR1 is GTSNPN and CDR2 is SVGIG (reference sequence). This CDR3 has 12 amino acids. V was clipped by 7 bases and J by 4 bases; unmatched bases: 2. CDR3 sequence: CAFSGGADTQYF. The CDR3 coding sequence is TGTGCCTTCAGCGGGGGGGCAGATACGCAGTATTTT.